The rows below give T cell receptor beta chains drawn from one sample of a study of T cells in Graves' hyperthyroidism and ophthalmopathy. TCRdb recomputed calls from the multiplex PCR reads with MiXCR, one row per CDR3 protein. The sample has hundreds of thousands of distinct CDR3 sequences, about 12% seen once. Sample: blood. The receptor set was obtained from a young woman with Graves' hyperthyroidism. The conserved cysteine and the conserved F or W are not part of the CDR3 here. Each record gives: J gene, D gene, clone size, V gene, CDR3 protein. A D gene is named only where the DNA matches it firmly. Size values are once, few and many counts, or a class for expanded clones, and some rows have none.

>TRBJ1-2|NA|many|TRBV2
ASSDRTAIYGYT
>TRBJ2-7|TRBD1|many|TRBV28
ASSLLTGVYEQY
>TRBJ2-7|TRBD2|many|TRBV9
ASSVEGGDHEQY
>TRBJ1-5|NA|NA|TRBV5-6
ASSTSALKGGNQPQH
>TRBJ1-2|NA|few|TRBV2
ASVVGFNYGYT
>TRBJ2-6|NA|many|TRBV24-1
ATGGGARSPGANVLT
>TRBJ1-2|NA|NA|TRBV20-1
SAGALANYGYT
>TRBJ1-1|NA|many|TRBV6-6
ASSYSPQDMNTEAF
>TRBJ2-7|NA|many|TRBV20-1
SARDRSRGNYEQY
>TRBJ1-1|TRBD1|many|TRBV12-3/TRBV12-4
ASGNAQGARESEAF
>TRBJ1-6|NA|NA|TRBV7-2
ASRPPGVRHSPLH
>TRBJ1-2|TRBD1|NA|TRBV14
ASSPRTGSGYT
>TRBJ2-1|TRBD2|many|TRBV5-5
ASSKIGLAAYNEQF